This T cell receptor beta chain was observed in a study of cytomegalovirus exposure and HLA in healthy donors. Study conclusions and caveats: The study recorded 160 or so TCR beta chains that were cytomegalovirus-associated. Within the data, a cluster of highly shared sequence variants was likely a sequencing artifact.

Trimming took 0 bases from V and 11 from J, leaving 17 bases between them. The CDR3 spans 15 residues. Germline V lookup: CDR1 LNHNV, CDR2 YYDKDF (reference sequence). A word on this clone: Its target is not known.

The donors were healthy bone marrow donors. The study ran its PCR with 60 Vbeta and 13 Jbeta primers. Data came from immunoSEQ multiplex PCR; TCRdb stores just in-frame clones and leaves some out. This repertoire includes around 140,000 clones. What was sequenced was PBMCs. V gene TRBV15 combines with J gene TRBJ1-5; D call uncertain. The TCR sequence derives from a male donor in good health and CMV-seronegative. In DNA form, the CDR3 reads TGTGCCACCAGCAGAGAGGAAGCGGTCCGTGGAGCCCAGCATTTT. Amino acid sequence: CATSREEAVRGAQHF.